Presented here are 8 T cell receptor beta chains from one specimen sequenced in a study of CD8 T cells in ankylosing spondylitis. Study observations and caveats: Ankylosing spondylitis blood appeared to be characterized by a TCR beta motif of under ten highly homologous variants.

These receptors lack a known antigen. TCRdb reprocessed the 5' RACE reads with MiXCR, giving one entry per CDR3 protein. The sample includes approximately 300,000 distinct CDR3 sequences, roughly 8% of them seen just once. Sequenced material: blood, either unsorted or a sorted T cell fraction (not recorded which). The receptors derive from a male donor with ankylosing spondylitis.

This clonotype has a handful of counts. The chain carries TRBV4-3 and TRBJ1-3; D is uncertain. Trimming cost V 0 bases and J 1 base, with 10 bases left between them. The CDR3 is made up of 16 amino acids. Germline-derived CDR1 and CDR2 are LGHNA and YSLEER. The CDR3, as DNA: TGCGCCAGCAGCCAAGAGGCATCTGAGTCTGGAAACACCATATATTTT. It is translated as CASSQEASESGNTIYF.

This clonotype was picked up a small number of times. CDR3 in amino acids: CASSAGTSVSTDTQYF. In DNA form, the CDR3 reads TGTGCCAGCAGCGCAGGGACTAGCGTTAGCACAGATACGCAGTATTTT. J is TRBJ2-3 and V is TRBV5-6; 10 nucleotides align to TRBD2. V was pared by 4 bases and J by 0 bases, with 5 bases of the junction left unmatched. CDR1 is SGHDT, CDR2 YYEEEE, per germline. The CDR3 is 16 residues long.

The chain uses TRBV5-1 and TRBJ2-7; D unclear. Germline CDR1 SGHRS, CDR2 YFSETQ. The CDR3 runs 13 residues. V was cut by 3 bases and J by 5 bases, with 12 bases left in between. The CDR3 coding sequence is TGCGCCAGCAGCTGGGGATTAGAAAACGAGCAGTACTTC. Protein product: CASSWGLENEQYF.

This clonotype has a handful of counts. The CDR3 nucleotides read TGTGCCAGCAGCCAAGATTACGGGGCAAGAGCCAAAAACATTCAGTACTTC. Protein: CASSQDYGARAKNIQYF. The chain recombines TRBV14 with TRBJ2-4; D tentatively fits TRBD1 or TRBD2 (5 bases each). This CDR3 has 17 amino acids. Trimming stripped 0 bases from V and 0 bases from J, with 12 bases between. Germline assignment: CDR1 SGHDN and CDR2 FVKESK. The whole variable domain, remainder taken from reference TRBV14 and TRBJ2-4, is EAGVTQFPSHSVIEKGQTVTLRCDPISGHDNLYWYRRVMGKEIKFLLHFVKESKQDESGMPNNRFLAERTGGTYSTLKVQPAELEDSGVYFCASSQDYGARAKNIQYFGAGTRLSVL.

The CDR3 spells CASHTSTASTDTQYF. CDR3 coding DNA: TGCGCCAGCCATACTAGCACCGCTAGCACAGATACGCAGTATTTT. J is TRBJ2-3 and V is TRBV5-1; TRBD2 is a possible D gene (6 bases). The CDR3 is 15 amino acids. V gave up 7 bases and J gave up 0 bases, with 15 bases separating them. The germline gives CDR1 SGHRS, CDR2 YFSETQ.

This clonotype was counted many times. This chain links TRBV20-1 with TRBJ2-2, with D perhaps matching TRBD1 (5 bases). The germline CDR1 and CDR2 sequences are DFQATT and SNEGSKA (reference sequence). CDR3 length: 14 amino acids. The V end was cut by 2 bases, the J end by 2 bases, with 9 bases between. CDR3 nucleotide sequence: TGCAGTGCTAGAACGCAGGGAAACACCGGGGAGCTGTTTTTT. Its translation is CSARTQGNTGELFF.

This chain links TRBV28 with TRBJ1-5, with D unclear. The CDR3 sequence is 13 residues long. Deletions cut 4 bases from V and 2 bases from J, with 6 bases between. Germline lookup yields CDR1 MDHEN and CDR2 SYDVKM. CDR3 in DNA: TGTGCCAGCAGTTCCAGCCGCAATCAGCCCCAGCATTTT. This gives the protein CASSSSRNQPQHF.

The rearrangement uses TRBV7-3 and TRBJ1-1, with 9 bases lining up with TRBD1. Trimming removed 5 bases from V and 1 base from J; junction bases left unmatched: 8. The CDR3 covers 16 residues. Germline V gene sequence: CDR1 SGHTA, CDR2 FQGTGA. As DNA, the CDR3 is TGTGCCAGCAGCCCTACAGGGGGCCGGTGGAACACTGAAGCTTTCTTT. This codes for CASSPTGGRWNTEAFF.